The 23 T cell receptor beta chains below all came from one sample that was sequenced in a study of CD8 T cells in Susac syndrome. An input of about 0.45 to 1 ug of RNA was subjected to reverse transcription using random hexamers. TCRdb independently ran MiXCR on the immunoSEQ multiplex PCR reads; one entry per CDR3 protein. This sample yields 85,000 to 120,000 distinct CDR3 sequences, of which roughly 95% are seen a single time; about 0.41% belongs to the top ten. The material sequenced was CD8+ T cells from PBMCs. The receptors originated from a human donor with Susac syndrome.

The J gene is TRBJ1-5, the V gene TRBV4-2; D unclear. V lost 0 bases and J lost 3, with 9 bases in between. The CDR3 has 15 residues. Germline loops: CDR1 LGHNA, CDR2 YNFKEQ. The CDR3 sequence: CASSQDEGSNQPQHF. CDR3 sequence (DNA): TGTGCCAGCAGCCAAGATGAGGGTTCCAATCAGCCCCAGCATTTT.

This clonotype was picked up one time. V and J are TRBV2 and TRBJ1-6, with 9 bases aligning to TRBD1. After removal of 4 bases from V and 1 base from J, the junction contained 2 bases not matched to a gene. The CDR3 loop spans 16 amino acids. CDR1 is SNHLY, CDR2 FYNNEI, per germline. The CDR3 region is CASSGTGESYNSPLHF. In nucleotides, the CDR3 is TGTGCCAGCAGTGGGACAGGGGAATCCTATAATTCACCCCTCCACTTT.

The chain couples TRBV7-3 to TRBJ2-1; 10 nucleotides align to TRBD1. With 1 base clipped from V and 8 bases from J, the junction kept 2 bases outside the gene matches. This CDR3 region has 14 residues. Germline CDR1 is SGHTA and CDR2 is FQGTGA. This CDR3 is CASSLRQGADEQFF. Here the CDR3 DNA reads TGTGCCAGCAGCTTAAGACAGGGGGCGGATGAGCAGTTCTTC.

The CDR3 here is CASSLETLNTGELFF. The CDR3 region has the DNA TGTGCCAGCAGCTTAGAGACACTGAACACCGGGGAGCTGTTTTTT. This chain links TRBV7-6 with TRBJ2-2; D call uncertain. The germline V gene encodes CDR1 SGHVS and CDR2 FNYEAQ. V was cut by 1 base and J by 1 base, with 7 bases left in between. The CDR3 is 15 residues long.

In nucleotides, the CDR3 is TGTGCCAGCAGTTACACGCAAGGCTACGAGCAGTACTTC. It specifies CASSYTQGYEQYF. This chain joins TRBV6-5 and TRBJ2-7; D unclear. CDR1 and CDR2 (germline): MNHEY, SVGAGI. Trimming pared 2 bases from V and 3 bases from J, leaving 8 bases between. This CDR3 is built from 13 residues.

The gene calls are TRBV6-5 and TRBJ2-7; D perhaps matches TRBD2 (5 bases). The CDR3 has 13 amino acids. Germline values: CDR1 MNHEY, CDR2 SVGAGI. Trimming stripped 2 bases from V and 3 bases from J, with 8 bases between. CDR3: CASSYARGYEQYF. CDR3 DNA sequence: TGTGCCAGCAGTTACGCCCGGGGCTACGAGCAGTACTTC.

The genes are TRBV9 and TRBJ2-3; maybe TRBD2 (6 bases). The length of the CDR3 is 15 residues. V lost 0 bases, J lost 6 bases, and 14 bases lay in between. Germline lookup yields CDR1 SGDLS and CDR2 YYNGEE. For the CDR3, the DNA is TGTGCCAGCAGCGTAGGTGGCGGGGTTTTCGATACGCAGTATTTT. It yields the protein CASSVGGGVFDTQYF.

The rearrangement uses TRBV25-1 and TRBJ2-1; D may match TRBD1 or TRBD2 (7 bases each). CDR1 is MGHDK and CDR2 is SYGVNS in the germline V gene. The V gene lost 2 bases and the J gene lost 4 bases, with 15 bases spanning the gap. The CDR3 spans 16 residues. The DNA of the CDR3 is TGTGCCAGCAGTGAACGGGGGGACAGCCAGTACAATGAGCAGTTCTTC. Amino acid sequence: CASSERGDSQYNEQFF.

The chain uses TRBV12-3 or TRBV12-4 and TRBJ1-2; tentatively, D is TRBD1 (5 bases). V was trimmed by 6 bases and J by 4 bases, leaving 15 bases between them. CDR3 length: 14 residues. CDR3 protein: CASRRGPNSYGYTF. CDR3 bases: TGTGCCAGCAGAAGGGGACCTAATAGCTATGGCTACACCTTC.

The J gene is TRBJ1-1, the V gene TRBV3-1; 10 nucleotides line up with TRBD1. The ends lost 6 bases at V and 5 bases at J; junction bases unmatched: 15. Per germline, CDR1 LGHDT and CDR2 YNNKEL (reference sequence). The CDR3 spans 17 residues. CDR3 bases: TGTGCCAGCAGTCCGGACAGGGGGAACACCTGGAGGACTGAAGCTTTCTTT. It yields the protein CASSPDRGNTWRTEAFF.

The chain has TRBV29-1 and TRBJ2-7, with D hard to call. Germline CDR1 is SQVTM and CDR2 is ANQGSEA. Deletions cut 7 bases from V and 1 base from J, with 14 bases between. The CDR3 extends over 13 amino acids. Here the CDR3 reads CSALPQASYEQYF. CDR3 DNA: TGCAGCGCGTTACCCCAGGCTTCCTACGAGCAGTACTTC.

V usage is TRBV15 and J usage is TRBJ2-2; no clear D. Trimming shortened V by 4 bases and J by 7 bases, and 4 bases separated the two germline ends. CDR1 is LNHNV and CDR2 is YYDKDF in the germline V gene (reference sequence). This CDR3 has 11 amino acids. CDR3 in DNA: TGTGCCACCAGCACCGGCGGGGAGCTGTTTTTT. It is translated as CATSTGGELFF.

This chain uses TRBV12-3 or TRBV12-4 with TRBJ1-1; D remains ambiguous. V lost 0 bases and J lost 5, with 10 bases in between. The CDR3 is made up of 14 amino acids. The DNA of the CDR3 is TGTGCCAGCAGTTTAGCGCTAAGTGGTACTGAAGCTTTCTTT. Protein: CASSLALSGTEAFF.

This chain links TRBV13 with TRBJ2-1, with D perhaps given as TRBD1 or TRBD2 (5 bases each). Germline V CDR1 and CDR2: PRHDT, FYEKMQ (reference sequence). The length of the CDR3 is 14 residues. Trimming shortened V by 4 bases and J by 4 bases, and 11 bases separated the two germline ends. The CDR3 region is CASSSGRKYNEQFF. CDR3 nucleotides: TGTGCCAGCAGCTCGGGACGGAAGTACAATGAGCAGTTCTTC. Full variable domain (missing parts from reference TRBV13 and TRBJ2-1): AAGVIQSPRHLIKEKRETATLKCYPIPRHDTVYWYQQGPGQDPQFLISFYEKMQSDKGSIPDRFSAQQFSDYHSELNMSSLELGDSALYFCASSSGRKYNEQFFGPGTRLTVL.

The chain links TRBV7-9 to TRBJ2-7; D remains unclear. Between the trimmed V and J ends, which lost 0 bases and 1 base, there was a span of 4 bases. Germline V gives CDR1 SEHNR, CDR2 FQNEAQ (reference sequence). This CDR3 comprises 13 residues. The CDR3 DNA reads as TGTGCCAGCAGCTTAGCACAGTCCTACGAGCAGTACTTC. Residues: CASSLAQSYEQYF.

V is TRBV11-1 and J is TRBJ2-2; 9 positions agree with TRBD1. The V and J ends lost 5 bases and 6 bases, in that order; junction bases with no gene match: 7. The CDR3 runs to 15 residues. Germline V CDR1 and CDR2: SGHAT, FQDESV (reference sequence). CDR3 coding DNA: TGTGCCAGCAGCGAGAGGGACAGGGAACCCGGGGAGCTGTTTTTT. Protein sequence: CASSERDREPGELFF. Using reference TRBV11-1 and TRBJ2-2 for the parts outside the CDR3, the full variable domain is EAEVAQSPRYKITEKSQAVAFWCDPISGHATLYWYRQILGQGPELLVQFQDESVVDDSQLPKDRFSAERLKGVDSTLKIQPAELGDSAMYLCASSERDREPGELFFGEGSRLTVL.

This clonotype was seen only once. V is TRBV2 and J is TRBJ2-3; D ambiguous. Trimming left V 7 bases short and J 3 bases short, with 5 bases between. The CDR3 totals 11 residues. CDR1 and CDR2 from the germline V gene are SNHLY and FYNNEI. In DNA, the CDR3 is TGTGCCAGCATACTAACAGATACGCAGTATTTT. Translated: CASILTDTQYF.

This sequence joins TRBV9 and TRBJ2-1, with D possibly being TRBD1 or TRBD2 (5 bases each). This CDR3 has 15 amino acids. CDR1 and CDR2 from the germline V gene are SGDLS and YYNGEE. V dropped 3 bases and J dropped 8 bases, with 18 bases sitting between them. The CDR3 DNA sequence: TGTGCCAGCAGCGGAAGACGGGACCCTAAGGATGAGCAGTTCTTC. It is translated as CASSGRRDPKDEQFF.

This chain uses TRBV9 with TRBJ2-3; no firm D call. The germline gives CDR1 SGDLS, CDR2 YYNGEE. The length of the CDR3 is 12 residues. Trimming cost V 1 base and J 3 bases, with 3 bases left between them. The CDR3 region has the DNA TGTGCCAGCAGCGTACTGACAGATACGCAGTATTTT. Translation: CASSVLTDTQYF. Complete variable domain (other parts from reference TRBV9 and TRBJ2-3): DSGVTQTPKHLITATGQRVTLRCSPRSGDLSVYWYQQSLDQGLQFLIQYYNGEERAKGNILERFSAQQFPDLHSELNLSSLELGDSALYFCASSVLTDTQYFGPGTRLTVL.

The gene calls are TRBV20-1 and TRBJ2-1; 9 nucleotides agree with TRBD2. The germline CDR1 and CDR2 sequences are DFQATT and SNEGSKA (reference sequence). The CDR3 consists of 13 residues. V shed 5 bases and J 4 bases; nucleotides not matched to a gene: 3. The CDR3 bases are TGCAGTGCTTCCAGCGGGGGGTACAATGAGCAGTTCTTC. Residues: CSASSGGYNEQFF.

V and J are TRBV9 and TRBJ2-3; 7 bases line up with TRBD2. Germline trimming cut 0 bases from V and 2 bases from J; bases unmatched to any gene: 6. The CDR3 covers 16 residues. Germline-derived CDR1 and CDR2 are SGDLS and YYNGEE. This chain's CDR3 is CASSVELADNTDTQYF. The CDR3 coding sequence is TGTGCCAGCAGCGTAGAGCTAGCGGACAACACAGATACGCAGTATTTT.

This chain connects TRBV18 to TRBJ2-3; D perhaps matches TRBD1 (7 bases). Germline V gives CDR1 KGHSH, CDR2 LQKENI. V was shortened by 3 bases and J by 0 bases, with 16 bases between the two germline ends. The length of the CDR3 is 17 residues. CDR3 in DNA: TGTGCCAGCTCACCGGAGGGGGCATCACCTAGCACAGATACGCAGTATTTT. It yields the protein CASSPEGASPSTDTQYF.

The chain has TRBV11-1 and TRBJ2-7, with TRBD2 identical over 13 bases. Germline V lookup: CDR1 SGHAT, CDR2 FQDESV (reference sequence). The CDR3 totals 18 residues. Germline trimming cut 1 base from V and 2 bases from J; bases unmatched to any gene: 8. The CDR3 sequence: CASSLEAGLAGITYEQYF. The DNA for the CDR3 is TGTGCCAGCAGCTTAGAGGCGGGACTAGCGGGGATCACCTACGAGCAGTACTTC.